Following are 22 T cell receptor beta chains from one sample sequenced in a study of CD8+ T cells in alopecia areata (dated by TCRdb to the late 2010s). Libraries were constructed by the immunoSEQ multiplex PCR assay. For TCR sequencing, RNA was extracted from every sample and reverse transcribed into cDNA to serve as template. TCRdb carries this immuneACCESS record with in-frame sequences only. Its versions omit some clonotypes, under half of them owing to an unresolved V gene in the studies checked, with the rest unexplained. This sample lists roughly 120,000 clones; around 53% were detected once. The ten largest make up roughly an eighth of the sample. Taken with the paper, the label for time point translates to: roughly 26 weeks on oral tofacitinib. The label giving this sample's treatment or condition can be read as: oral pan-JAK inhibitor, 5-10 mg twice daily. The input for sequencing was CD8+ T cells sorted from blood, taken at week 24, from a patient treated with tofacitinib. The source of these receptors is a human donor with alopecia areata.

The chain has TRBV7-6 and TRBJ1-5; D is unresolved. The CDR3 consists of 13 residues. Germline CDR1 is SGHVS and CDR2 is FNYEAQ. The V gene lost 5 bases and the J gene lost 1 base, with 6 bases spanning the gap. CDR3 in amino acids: CASSQQSNQPQHF. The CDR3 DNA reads TGTGCCAGCAGCCAACAGAGCAATCAGCCCCAGCATTTT.

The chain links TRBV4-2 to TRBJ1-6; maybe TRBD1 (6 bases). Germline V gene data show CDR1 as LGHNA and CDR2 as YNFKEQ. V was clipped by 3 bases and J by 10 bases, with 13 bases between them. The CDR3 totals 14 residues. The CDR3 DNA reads TGTGCCAGCAGCCATGGGGGGGGCGAATCACCCCTCCACTTT. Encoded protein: CASSHGGGESPLHF.

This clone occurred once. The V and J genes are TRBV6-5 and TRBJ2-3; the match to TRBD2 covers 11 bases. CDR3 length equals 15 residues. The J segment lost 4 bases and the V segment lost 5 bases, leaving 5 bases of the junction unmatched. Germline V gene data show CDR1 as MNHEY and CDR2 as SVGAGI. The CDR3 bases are TGTGCCAGCAGTCCTAGCGGGGGGTGGGCAGATACGCAGTATTTT. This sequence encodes CASSPSGGWADTQYF.

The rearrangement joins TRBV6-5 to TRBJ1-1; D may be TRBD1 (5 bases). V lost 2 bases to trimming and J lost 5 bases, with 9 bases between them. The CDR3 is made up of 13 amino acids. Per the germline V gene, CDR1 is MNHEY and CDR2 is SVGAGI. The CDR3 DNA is TGTGCCAGCAGTTACGGGAGGGGTACTGAAGCTTTCTTT. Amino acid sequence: CASSYGRGTEAFF.

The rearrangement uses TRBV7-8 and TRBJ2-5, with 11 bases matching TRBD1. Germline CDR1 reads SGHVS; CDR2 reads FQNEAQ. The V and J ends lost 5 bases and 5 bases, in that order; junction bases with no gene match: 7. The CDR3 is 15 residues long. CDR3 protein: CASSPGQGAVETQYF. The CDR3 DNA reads TGTGCCAGCAGCCCAGGACAGGGGGCCGTCGAGACCCAGTACTTC.

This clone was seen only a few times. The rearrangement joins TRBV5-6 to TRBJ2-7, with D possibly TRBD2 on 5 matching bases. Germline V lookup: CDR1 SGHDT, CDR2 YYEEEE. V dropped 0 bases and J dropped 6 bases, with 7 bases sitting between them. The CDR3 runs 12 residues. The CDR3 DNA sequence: TGTGCCAGCAGCTTGGGTGGGAGCGAGCAGTACTTC. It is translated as CASSLGGSEQYF.

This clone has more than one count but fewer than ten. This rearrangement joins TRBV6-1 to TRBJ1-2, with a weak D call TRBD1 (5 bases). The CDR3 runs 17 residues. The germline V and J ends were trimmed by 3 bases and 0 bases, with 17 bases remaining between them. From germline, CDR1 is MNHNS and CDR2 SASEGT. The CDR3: CASSEGAGWGANYGYTF. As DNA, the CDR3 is TGTGCCAGCAGTGAGGGAGCAGGGTGGGGAGCTAACTATGGCTACACCTTC.

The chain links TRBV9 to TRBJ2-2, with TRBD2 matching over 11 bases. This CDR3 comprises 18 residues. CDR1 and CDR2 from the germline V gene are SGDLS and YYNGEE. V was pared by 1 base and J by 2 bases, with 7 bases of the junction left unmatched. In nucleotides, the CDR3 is TGTGCCAGCAGCGTAACCCGACTAGCGGGGCTAAACACCGGGGAGCTGTTTTTT. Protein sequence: CASSVTRLAGLNTGELFF.

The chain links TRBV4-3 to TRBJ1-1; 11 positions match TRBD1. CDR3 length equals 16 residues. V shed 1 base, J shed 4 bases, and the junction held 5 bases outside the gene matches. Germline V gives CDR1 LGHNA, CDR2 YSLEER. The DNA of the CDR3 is TGCGCCAGCAGCCAAGGGCTAGGACAGGGGGCCACTGAAGCTTTCTTT. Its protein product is CASSQGLGQGATEAFF.

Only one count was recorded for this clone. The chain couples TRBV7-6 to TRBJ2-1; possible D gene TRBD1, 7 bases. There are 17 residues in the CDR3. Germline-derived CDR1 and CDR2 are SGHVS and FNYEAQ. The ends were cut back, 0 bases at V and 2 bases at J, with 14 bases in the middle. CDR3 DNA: TGTGCCAGCAGCTTAGCGTCCAGGGGGGAAACCTACAATGAGCAGTTCTTC. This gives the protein CASSLASRGETYNEQFF.

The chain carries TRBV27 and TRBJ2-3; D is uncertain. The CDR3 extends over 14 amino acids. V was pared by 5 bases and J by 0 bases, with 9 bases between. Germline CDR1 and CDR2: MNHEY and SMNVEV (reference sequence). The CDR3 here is CASSNSDSTDTQYF. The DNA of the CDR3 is TGTGCCAGCAGTAACTCAGACAGCACAGATACGCAGTATTTT.

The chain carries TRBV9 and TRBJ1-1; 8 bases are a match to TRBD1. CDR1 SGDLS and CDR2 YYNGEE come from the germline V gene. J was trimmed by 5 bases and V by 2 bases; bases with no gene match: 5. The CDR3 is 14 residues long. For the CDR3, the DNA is TGTGCCAGCAGCGTGGGGGACAGGAGGACTGAAGCTTTCTTT. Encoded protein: CASSVGDRRTEAFF.

The CDR3: CSVLIGNTIYF. In nucleotides, the CDR3 is TGCAGCGTTCTAATTGGAAACACCATATATTTT. The V gene is TRBV29-1, the J gene TRBJ1-3, with D unclear. Germline V gene sequence: CDR1 SQVTM, CDR2 ANQGSEA. The CDR3 contains 11 residues. Trimming removed 5 bases from V and 3 bases from J, with 5 bases in between.

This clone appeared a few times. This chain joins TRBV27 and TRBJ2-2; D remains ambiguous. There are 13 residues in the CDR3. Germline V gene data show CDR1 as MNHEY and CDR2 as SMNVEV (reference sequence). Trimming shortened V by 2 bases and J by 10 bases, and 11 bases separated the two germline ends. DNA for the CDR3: TGTGCCAGCAGTTTACGGGCTGCCGAGGAGCTGTTTTTT. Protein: CASSLRAAEELFF.

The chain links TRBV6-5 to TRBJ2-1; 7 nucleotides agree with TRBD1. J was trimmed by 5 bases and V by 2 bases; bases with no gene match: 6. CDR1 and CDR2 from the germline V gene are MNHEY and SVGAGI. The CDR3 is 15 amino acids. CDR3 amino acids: CASSYEGGTNNEQFF. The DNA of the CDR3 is TGTGCCAGCAGTTACGAAGGGGGCACAAACAATGAGCAGTTCTTC.

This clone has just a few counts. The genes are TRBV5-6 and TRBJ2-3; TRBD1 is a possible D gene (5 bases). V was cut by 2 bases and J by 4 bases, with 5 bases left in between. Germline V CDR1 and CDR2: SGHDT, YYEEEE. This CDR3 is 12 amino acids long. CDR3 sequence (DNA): TGTGCCAGCAGCTTCAGGGCAGATACGCAGTATTTT. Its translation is CASSFRADTQYF. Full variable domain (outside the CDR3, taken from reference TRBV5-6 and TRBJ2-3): DAGVTQSPTHLIKTRGQQVTLRCSPKSGHDTVSWYQQALGQGPQFIFQYYEEEERQRGNFPDRFSGHQFPNYSSELNVNALLLGDSALYLCASSFRADTQYFGPGTRLTVL.

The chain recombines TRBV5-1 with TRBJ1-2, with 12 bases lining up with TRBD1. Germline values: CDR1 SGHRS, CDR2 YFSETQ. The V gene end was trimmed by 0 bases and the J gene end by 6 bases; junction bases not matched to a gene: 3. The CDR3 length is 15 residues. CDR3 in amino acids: CASSLDGTGGDGYTF. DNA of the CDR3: TGCGCCAGCAGCTTGGACGGGACAGGGGGCGATGGCTACACCTTC.

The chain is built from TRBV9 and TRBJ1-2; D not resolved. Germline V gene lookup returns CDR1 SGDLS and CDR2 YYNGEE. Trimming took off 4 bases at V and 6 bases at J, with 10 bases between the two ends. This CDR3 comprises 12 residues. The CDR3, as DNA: TGTGCCAGCAGCTCTCAGGTGGATGGCTACACCTTC. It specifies CASSSQVDGYTF.

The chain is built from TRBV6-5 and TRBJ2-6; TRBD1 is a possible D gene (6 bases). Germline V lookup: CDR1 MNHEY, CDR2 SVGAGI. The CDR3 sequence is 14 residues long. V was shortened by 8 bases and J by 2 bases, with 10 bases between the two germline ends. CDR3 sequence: CASYHRAGANVLTF. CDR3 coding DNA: TGTGCCAGCTATCACAGGGCTGGGGCCAACGTCCTGACTTTC.

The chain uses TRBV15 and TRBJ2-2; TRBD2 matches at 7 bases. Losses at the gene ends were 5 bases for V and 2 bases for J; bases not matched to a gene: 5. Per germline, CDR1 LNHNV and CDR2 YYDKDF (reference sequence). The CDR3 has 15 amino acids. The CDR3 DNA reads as TGTGCCACCAGCGGAGGACTAGATAACACCGGGGAGCTGTTTTTT. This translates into CATSGGLDNTGELFF. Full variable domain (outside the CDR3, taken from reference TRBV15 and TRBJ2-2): DAMVIQNPRYQVTQFGKPVTLSCSQTLNHNVMYWYQQKSSQAPKLLFHYYDKDFNNEADTPDNFQSRRPNTSFCFLDIRSPGLGDTAMYLCATSGGLDNTGELFFGEGSRLTVL.

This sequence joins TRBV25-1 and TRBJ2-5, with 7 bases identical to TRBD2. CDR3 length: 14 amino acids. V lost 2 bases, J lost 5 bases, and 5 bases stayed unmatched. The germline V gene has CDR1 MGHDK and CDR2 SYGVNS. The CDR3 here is CASSEREVAETQYF. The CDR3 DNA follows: TGTGCCAGCAGTGAACGGGAGGTGGCCGAGACCCAGTACTTC.

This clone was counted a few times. The CDR3 reads CASSLSGVSYNEQFF. CDR3 sequence (DNA): TGTGCCAGCAGCCTTAGCGGGGTCTCCTACAATGAGCAGTTCTTC. The gene calls are TRBV13 and TRBJ2-1; 8 nucleotides line up with TRBD2. The CDR3 loop spans 15 amino acids. J gave up 0 bases and V 5 bases, and 3 bases lay outside the gene matches. Germline V gene data show CDR1 as PRHDT and CDR2 as FYEKMQ (reference sequence).